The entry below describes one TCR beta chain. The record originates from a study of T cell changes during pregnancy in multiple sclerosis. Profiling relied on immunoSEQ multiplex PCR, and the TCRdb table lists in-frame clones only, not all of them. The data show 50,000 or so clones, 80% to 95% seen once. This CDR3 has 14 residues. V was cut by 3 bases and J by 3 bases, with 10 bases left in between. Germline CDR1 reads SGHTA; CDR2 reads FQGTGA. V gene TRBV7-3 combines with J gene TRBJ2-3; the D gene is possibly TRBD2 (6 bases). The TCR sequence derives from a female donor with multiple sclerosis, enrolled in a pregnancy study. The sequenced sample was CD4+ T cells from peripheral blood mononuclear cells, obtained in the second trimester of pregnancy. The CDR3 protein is CASSFGGKTDTQYF. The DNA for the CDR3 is TGTGCCAGCAGCTTCGGGGGAAAGACAGATACGCAGTATTTT.